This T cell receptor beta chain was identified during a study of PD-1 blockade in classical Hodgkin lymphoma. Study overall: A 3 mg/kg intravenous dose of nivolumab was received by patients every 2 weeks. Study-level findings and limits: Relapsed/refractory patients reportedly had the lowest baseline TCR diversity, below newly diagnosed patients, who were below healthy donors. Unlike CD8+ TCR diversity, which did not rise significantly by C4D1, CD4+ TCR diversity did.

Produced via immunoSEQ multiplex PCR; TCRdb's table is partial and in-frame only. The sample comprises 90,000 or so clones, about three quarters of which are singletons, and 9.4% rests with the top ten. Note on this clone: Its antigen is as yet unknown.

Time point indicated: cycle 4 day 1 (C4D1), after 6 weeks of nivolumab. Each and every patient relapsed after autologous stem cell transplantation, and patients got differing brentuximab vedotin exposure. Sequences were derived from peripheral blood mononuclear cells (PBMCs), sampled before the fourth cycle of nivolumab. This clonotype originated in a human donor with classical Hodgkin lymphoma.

DNA of the CDR3: TGCGCCAGCAGCCCGTGGTTGGCGGGGGGGTCCACAGATACGCAGTATTTT. It encodes CASSPWLAGGSTDTQYF. The gene calls are TRBV5-1 and TRBJ2-3; 9 bases align to TRBD2. Germline CDR1 reads SGHRS; CDR2 reads YFSETQ. The CDR3 is 17 residues long. V shed 4 bases and J 2 bases; nucleotides not matched to a gene: 11.